Below are 30 T cell receptor beta chains sequenced from a single sample in a study of blood T cell repertoires in COVID-19. TCRdb keeps only in-frame clones here, not all; method: immunoSEQ multiplex PCR. The repertoire holds some 100,000 clones, with 80% to 95% as singletons. Sequences were obtained from peripheral blood. These TCRs come from an older man with acute or convalescent COVID-19.

The chain joins TRBV27 to TRBJ1-1; the match to TRBD1 covers 9 bases. The CDR3 is 14 residues long. The ends lost 5 bases at V and 3 bases at J; junction bases unmatched: 4. Germline V gene sequence: CDR1 MNHEY, CDR2 SMNVEV (reference sequence). The CDR3 nucleotides read TGTGCCAGCAGTAGGACAGGGGCGGACACTGAAGCTTTCTTT. This codes for CASSRTGADTEAFF.

This chain uses TRBV2 with TRBJ2-3; 10 bases align to TRBD1. The CDR3 is made up of 15 amino acids. The ends lost 4 bases at V and 7 bases at J; junction bases unmatched: 8. Germline loops: CDR1 SNHLY, CDR2 FYNNEI. CDR3 nucleotides: TGTGCCAGCAGTGGGTCCGGGACAGGGGTCCATACGCAGTATTTT. Protein product: CASSGSGTGVHTQYF.

The V gene is TRBV5-1, the J gene TRBJ2-3, with D maybe TRBD1 (5 bases). V was trimmed by 0 bases and J by 2 bases, leaving 10 bases between them. Germline-derived CDR1 and CDR2 are SGHRS and YFSETQ. The CDR3 runs 15 residues. Written as DNA, the CDR3 is TGCGCCAGCAGCTTGGTATGGGGCTTCACAGATACGCAGTATTTT. As protein: CASSLVWGFTDTQYF.

This clone was observed once. One end of the junction fails to match germline, which may point to a read error. The V and J genes are TRBV11-1 and TRBJ1-1, with a tentative D call TRBD1 (6 bases). This CDR3 is built from 15 residues. Germline V gene data show CDR1 as SGHAT and CDR2 as FQDESV (reference sequence). CDR3 DNA sequence: TGTGCCAGCACCTTAACAGGGCCGGTGAACACTGAAGCTTTCTTT. It encodes CASTLTGPVNTEAFF.

The J gene is TRBJ2-3, the V gene TRBV15; D is unresolved. V shed 5 bases and J shed 2 bases, with 14 bases lying between them. The CDR3 contains 15 residues. Germline values: CDR1 LNHNV, CDR2 YYDKDF (reference sequence). This chain's CDR3 is CATSLNPPYTDTQYF. The CDR3 DNA is TGTGCCACCAGCCTAAATCCACCATACACAGATACGCAGTATTTT.

The chain carries TRBV6-6 and TRBJ2-7, with 11 bases matching TRBD2. The V segment lost 5 bases and the J segment 2 bases; nucleotides outside the gene matches: 8. This CDR3 has 16 amino acids. Germline V gene lookup returns CDR1 MNHNY and CDR2 SVGAGI (reference sequence). The DNA for the CDR3 is TGTGCCAGCAGTAACCTCGGGACTAGCGGTGCCTACGAGCAGTACTTC. Translated: CASSNLGTSGAYEQYF.

The V and J genes are TRBV7-9 and TRBJ1-3; D unclear. The V and J ends lost 3 bases and 2 bases respectively, with 11 bases between them. This CDR3 has 15 residues. Germline V gene sequence: CDR1 SEHNR, CDR2 FQNEAQ (reference sequence). The CDR3 is CASSLWEYPGNTIYF. The CDR3 bases are TGTGCCAGCAGCTTGTGGGAGTACCCTGGAAACACCATATATTTT.

The rearrangement links TRBV27 to TRBJ2-5; D possibly corresponds to TRBD2 (5 bases). From germline, CDR1 is MNHEY and CDR2 SMNVEV (reference sequence). The CDR3 runs 12 residues. Trimming left V 4 bases short and J 7 bases short, with 10 bases between. This chain's CDR3 is CASSSGSGTQYF. The CDR3 DNA reads TGTGCCAGCAGTTCGGGGTCGGGGACCCAGTACTTC.

The chain has TRBV5-5 and TRBJ1-4, with D uncertain. V was cut by 4 bases and J by 11 bases, with 12 bases left in between. The CDR3 loop spans 12 amino acids. Germline-derived CDR1 and CDR2 are SGHKS and YYEKEE (reference sequence). The CDR3 region is CASSPTSHKLFF. DNA of the CDR3: TGTGCCAGCAGCCCCACATCTCACAAACTGTTTTTT.

This chain uses TRBV7-9 with TRBJ1-6; TRBD1 agrees at 7 bases. Germline CDR1 is SEHNR and CDR2 is FQNEAQ (reference sequence). V lost 4 bases and J lost 10; bases outside the gene matches: 4. The CDR3 contains 13 residues. Here the CDR3 reads CASSWTGQSPLHF. In DNA, the CDR3 is TGTGCCAGCAGCTGGACAGGCCAGTCACCCCTCCACTTT.

The chain couples TRBV11-3 to TRBJ2-1, with 9 positions matching TRBD2. Trimming at V came to 1 base and at J to 7 bases, leaving 14 bases not matched to a gene. This CDR3 spans 18 amino acids. The V gene's germline CDR1 is SGHNT and CDR2 YENEEA. CDR3 nucleotides: TGTGCCAGCAGCTTAGGGGTGCCTTTTAGCGGGAGTGGGAATGAGCAGTTCTTC. Residues: CASSLGVPFSGSGNEQFF.

This sequence joins TRBV2 and TRBJ1-4, with D possibly matching TRBD1 (5 bases). Per the germline V gene, CDR1 is SNHLY and CDR2 is FYNNEI. Trimming left V 6 bases short and J 7 bases short, with 15 bases between. CDR3 length: 14 residues. The CDR3 is CASRWGGASEKLFF. CDR3 nucleotide sequence: TGTGCCAGCAGGTGGGGGGGAGCGAGTGAAAAACTGTTTTTT.

This sequence joins TRBV24-1 and TRBJ2-7; TRBD2 matches at 7 bases. V was clipped by 3 bases and J by 3 bases; unmatched bases: 7. The CDR3 has 15 amino acids. CDR1 is KGHDR and CDR2 is SFDVKD in the germline V gene. CDR3 nucleotides: TGTGCCACCAGTGATCGAACAGCGGGGATCTACGAGCAGTACTTC. Amino acid sequence: CATSDRTAGIYEQYF.

This chain connects TRBV4-1 to TRBJ1-2; D possibly corresponds to TRBD1 (5 bases). The CDR3 length is 15 residues. The ends were cut back, 0 bases at V and 4 bases at J, with 12 bases in the middle. Germline assignment: CDR1 MGHRA and CDR2 YSYEKL. The CDR3 DNA reads TGCGCCAGCAGCCAAGAAGCAGGGTTGAGCTATGGCTACACCTTC. Amino acids: CASSQEAGLSYGYTF.

This sequence joins TRBV3-1 (or the pseudogene TRBV3-2) and TRBJ2-7; D is possibly TRBD2 (6 bases). V shed 3 bases and J shed 9 bases, with 15 bases lying between them. The V gene's germline CDR1 is LGHDT and CDR2 YNNKEL (reference sequence). The CDR3 has 13 amino acids. CDR3 loop: CASSHTTRGGQYF. The CDR3, as DNA: TGTGCCAGCAGCCACACTACTAGGGGAGGGCAGTACTTC.

Written as DNA, the CDR3 is TGTGCCAGTAGTCCTACTGGAAACACCATATATTTT. Residues: CASSPTGNTIYF. The V call is TRBV19, the J call TRBJ1-3; D is ambiguous. Germline V gene lookup returns CDR1 LNHDA and CDR2 SQIVND (reference sequence). The CDR3 runs 12 residues. The germline V and J ends were trimmed by 5 bases and 2 bases, with 4 bases remaining between them.

The chain combines TRBV6-2 or TRBV6-3 with TRBJ2-7; D possibly corresponds to TRBD2 (5 bases). Trimming stripped 0 bases from V and 5 bases from J, with 20 bases between. The CDR3 runs 17 residues. Germline V gene lookup returns CDR1 MNHEY and CDR2 SVGEGT. This CDR3 is CASSYSLLLVLLDEQYF. The CDR3 DNA sequence: TGTGCCAGCAGTTACTCACTCCTACTAGTCCTATTGGACGAGCAGTACTTC.

The chain carries TRBV27 and TRBJ2-7, with TRBD2 matching over 7 bases. The CDR3 is 16 residues long. The V gene's germline CDR1 is MNHEY and CDR2 SMNVEV (reference sequence). J was trimmed by 0 bases and V by 2 bases; bases with no gene match: 7. The CDR3 sequence: CASSLGSGSSSYEQYF. The CDR3 coding sequence is TGTGCCAGCAGTTTAGGTAGCGGGTCGAGCTCCTACGAGCAGTACTTC.

The CDR3: CASSPRTGTGELFF. The CDR3 nucleotides are TGTGCCAGCAGCCCGAGGACAGGGACCGGGGAGCTGTTTTTT. This sequence joins TRBV28 and TRBJ2-2; TRBD1 aligns across 8 bases. V lost 6 bases, J lost 5 bases, and 5 bases stayed unmatched. Germline V gene data show CDR1 as MDHEN and CDR2 as SYDVKM. The length of the CDR3 is 14 residues.

The chain uses TRBV5-6 and TRBJ1-5; 7 nucleotides align to TRBD1. The CDR3 is made up of 16 amino acids. Germline V lookup: CDR1 SGHDT, CDR2 YYEEEE. V lost 1 base and J lost 3; bases outside the gene matches: 7. DNA for the CDR3: TGTGCCAGCAGCTTGTACAGACAGGGCGACAATCAGCCCCAGCATTTT. Its translation is CASSLYRQGDNQPQHF.

By sample share, this clone is medium-sized (0.01 to 0.1%). This chain links TRBV3-1 (or the pseudogene TRBV3-2) with TRBJ2-3; 12 bases align to TRBD2. J was trimmed by 3 bases and V by 1 base; bases with no gene match: 11. The CDR3 extends over 19 amino acids. Germline CDR1 and CDR2: LGHDT and YNNKEL (reference sequence). CDR3 DNA: TGTGCCAGCAGCCAAGCCACTATCTCTAGCGGGGGGGAGACAGATACGCAGTATTTT. Its translation: CASSQATISSGGETDTQYF.

The genes are TRBV28 and TRBJ2-3, with 10 bases lining up with TRBD2. The CDR3 consists of 14 residues. V was clipped by 4 bases and J by 6 bases; unmatched bases: 4. CDR1 is MDHEN, CDR2 SYDVKM, per germline. CDR3 nucleotide sequence: TGTGCCAGCAGTTCGGGACTAGCGTTGGATACGCAGTATTTT. It encodes CASSSGLALDTQYF.

V usage is TRBV7-2 and J usage is TRBJ1-2; tentative D call: TRBD1 (5 bases). The germline CDR1 and CDR2 sequences are SGHTA and FQGNSA. The V and J ends lost 1 base and 7 bases respectively, with 13 bases between them. The CDR3 covers 14 residues. This chain's CDR3 is CASSLGGGERGYTF. DNA for the CDR3: TGTGCCAGCAGCTTAGGCGGGGGGGAGCGTGGCTACACCTTC.

The rearrangement uses TRBV19 and TRBJ2-7, with 7 bases matching TRBD1. Germline V gene lookup returns CDR1 LNHDA and CDR2 SQIVND (reference sequence). The CDR3 runs 14 residues. V shed 5 bases and J 0 bases; nucleotides not matched to a gene: 4. CDR3 sequence reads: CASSATGSSYEQYF. In DNA, the CDR3 is TGTGCCAGTAGTGCGACAGGGTCCTCCTACGAGCAGTACTTC.

The chain couples TRBV29-1 to TRBJ1-4, with a tentative D call TRBD1 (5 bases). Germline V gives CDR1 SQVTM, CDR2 ANQGSEA. Trimming left V 2 bases short and J 5 bases short, with 18 bases between. The CDR3 spans 16 residues. CDR3 protein: CSVEFSRDGGNEKLFF. CDR3 DNA: TGCAGCGTTGAATTTAGCAGGGACGGGGGGAATGAAAAACTGTTTTTT.

This chain uses TRBV10-3 with TRBJ1-1, with TRBD1 as a possible D gene (6 bases). V was clipped by 10 bases and J by 1 base, with 13 bases between them. The CDR3 totals 13 residues. Germline V CDR1 and CDR2: ENHRY, SYGVKD. CDR3 DNA sequence: TGTGCCACCAGACAGGAACCGAACACTGAAGCTTTCTTT. It encodes CATRQEPNTEAFF.

The gene calls are TRBV7-9 and TRBJ2-3, with 11 bases lining up with TRBD2. This CDR3 region has 16 residues. CDR1 SEHNR and CDR2 FQNEAQ come from the germline V gene (reference sequence). The ends lost 5 bases at V and 2 bases at J; junction bases unmatched: 6. The CDR3 coding sequence is TGTGCCAGCAGCCCAGGACTAGCGGGCTACACAGATACGCAGTATTTT. It yields the protein CASSPGLAGYTDTQYF.

The CDR3 DNA is TGTGCCATCAAAGGTACTAGCGGGGTCGGAGAGCAGTTCTTC. Protein product: CAIKGTSGVGEQFF. The V and J genes are TRBV10-3 and TRBJ2-1; TRBD2 matches 10 bases. Germline lookup yields CDR1 ENHRY and CDR2 SYGVKD. This CDR3 is built from 14 residues. J lost 10 bases, V lost 7 bases, and 10 bases had no gene match.

V gene TRBV2 combines with J gene TRBJ1-3; D is ambiguous. V was trimmed by 3 bases and J by 0 bases, leaving 6 bases between them. CDR3 length: 14 residues. Germline CDR1 reads SNHLY; CDR2 reads FYNNEI. This CDR3 is CASSDLNSGNTIYF. The CDR3 DNA follows: TGTGCCAGCAGTGACCTTAACTCTGGAAACACCATATATTTT.

This clone was observed a single time. The rearrangement links TRBV5-6 to TRBJ1-2; D may be TRBD1 (5 bases). Germline V gives CDR1 SGHDT, CDR2 YYEEEE. V was trimmed by 1 base and J by 5 bases, leaving 9 bases between them. This CDR3 has 13 residues. As DNA, the CDR3 is TGTGCCAGCAGCTTGACAGGCCATTATGGCTACACCTTC. This encodes CASSLTGHYGYTF.